The next 18 T cell receptor beta chains were all read from a single sample in a study of T cell repertoires in ileal Crohn's disease. Some clones are missing from TCRdb's copy, which holds only in-frame ones; the method was immunoSEQ multiplex PCR. Of about 4,700 clones in the sample, about 72% are singletons; the top ten hold more than 10%. The sample comprised ileal tissue. These receptors were obtained from an adult with Crohn's disease.

This rearrangement joins TRBV13 to TRBJ1-3; D is uncertain. The CDR3 contains 15 residues. V gave up 1 base and J gave up 8 bases, with 15 bases separating them. Germline V gives CDR1 PRHDT, CDR2 FYEKMQ (reference sequence). The CDR3 reads CASSLETARVDTIYF. In nucleotides, the CDR3 is TGTGCCAGCAGCTTAGAGACGGCACGGGTAGACACCATATATTTT.

Only one count was recorded for this clone. The chain couples TRBV27 to TRBJ2-1; 10 nucleotides agree with TRBD2. CDR1 is MNHEY, CDR2 SMNVEV, per germline (reference sequence). This CDR3 contains 15 residues. With 4 bases clipped from V and 6 bases from J, the junction kept 6 bases outside the gene matches. The CDR3 bases are TGTGCCAGCAGTTCCCTACTAGCGGGGCTCAATGAGCAGTTCTTC. Its translation: CASSSLLAGLNEQFF.

J is TRBJ2-5 and V is TRBV6-5; D is unclear. Germline loops: CDR1 MNHEY, CDR2 SVGAGI. V was pared by 8 bases and J by 5 bases, with 21 bases between. The CDR3 sequence is 15 residues long. In nucleotides, the CDR3 is TGTGCCAGCTCCCTCTCCCTCGGAGTTTTGGAGACCCAGTACTTC. It is translated as CASSLSLGVLETQYF.

The chain carries TRBV6-1 and TRBJ2-1; 7 bases align to TRBD1. CDR1 MNHNS and CDR2 SASEGT come from the germline V gene. CDR3 length: 11 residues. The trim removed 6 bases at V and 14 bases at J, leaving 7 bases unmatched. The CDR3 region has the DNA TGTGCCAGCAGATACCGGGACAGTGAGTTCTTC. This gives the protein CASRYRDSEFF.

J is TRBJ2-2 and V is TRBV5-1, with TRBD1 matching over 8 bases. CDR1 is SGHRS, CDR2 YFSETQ, per germline. The CDR3 has 13 amino acids. Trimming at V came to 3 bases and at J to 5 bases, leaving 0 bases not matched to a gene. CDR3 coding DNA: TGCGCCAGCAGCTGGACAGGGACCGGGGAGCTGTTTTTT. Its protein is CASSWTGTGELFF.

To note about this clone: Germline and junction disagree at one end, which may indicate a read error. The CDR3 is CASSLNTRELFF. Written as DNA, the CDR3 is TGTGCCAGCAGCTTGAACACCAGGGAGCTGTTTTTT. The chain recombines TRBV7-2 with TRBJ2-2; D is uncertain. Germline CDR1 reads SGHTA; CDR2 reads FQGNSA. This CDR3 comprises 12 residues.

V usage is TRBV13 and J usage is TRBJ1-1, with no clear D. The V gene lost 5 bases and the J gene lost 7 bases, with 14 bases spanning the gap. Germline V lookup: CDR1 PRHDT, CDR2 FYEKMQ (reference sequence). The CDR3 runs to 13 residues. As DNA, the CDR3 is TGTGCCAGCAGCCTATCCATGGGCCGTGAAGCTTTCTTT. Protein product: CASSLSMGREAFF. The full variable domain, completed using reference TRBV13 and TRBJ1-1, is AAGVIQSPRHLIKEKRETATLKCYPIPRHDTVYWYQQGPGQDPQFLISFYEKMQSDKGSIPDRFSAQQFSDYHSELNMSSLELGDSALYFCASSLSMGREAFFGQGTRLTVV.

J is TRBJ2-1 and V is TRBV10-1; 7 nucleotides match TRBD1. CDR3 size: 15 residues. J was trimmed by 9 bases and V by 4 bases; bases with no gene match: 12. Germline lookup yields CDR1 WNHNN and CDR2 SYGVQD (reference sequence). The CDR3 spells CASSGSQGELGEQFF. The CDR3 nucleotides are TGCGCCAGCAGTGGTTCTCAGGGGGAATTGGGTGAGCAGTTCTTC.

V and J are TRBV5-1 and TRBJ1-1; TRBD1 aligns across 8 bases. The V gene end was trimmed by 2 bases and the J gene end by 4 bases; junction bases not matched to a gene: 4. The CDR3 has 14 residues. Germline V gives CDR1 SGHRS, CDR2 YFSETQ. The CDR3: CASSLQTGGTEAFF. The CDR3 bases are TGCGCCAGCAGCTTACAAACAGGGGGCACTGAAGCTTTCTTT.

The gene calls are TRBV19 and TRBJ2-2, with TRBD2 matching 7 bases. CDR1 and CDR2 (germline): LNHDA, SQIVND (reference sequence). This CDR3 comprises 15 residues. The junction had 9 bases not matched to a gene; V was cut back by 5 bases and J by 6 bases. In nucleotides, the CDR3 is TGTGCCAGTAGTCCCGGTGAAGGGAGGGCCGGGGAGCTGTTTTTT. Its translation is CASSPGEGRAGELFF. Using reference TRBV19 and TRBJ2-2 for the parts outside the CDR3, the full variable domain is DGGITQSPKYLFRKEGQNVTLSCEQNLNHDAMYWYRQDPGQGLRLIYYSQIVNDFQKGDIAEGYSVSREKKESFPLTVTSAQKNPTAFYLCASSPGEGRAGELFFGEGSRLTVL.

V gene TRBV14 combines with J gene TRBJ1-5; D unresolved. The CDR3 runs 13 residues. The germline V and J ends were trimmed by 3 bases and 5 bases, with 8 bases remaining between them. Germline V gene sequence: CDR1 SGHDN, CDR2 FVKESK. Here the CDR3 reads CASSQSHYQPQHF. Written as DNA, the CDR3 is TGTGCCAGCAGCCAGAGCCACTATCAGCCCCAGCATTTT.

V gene TRBV7-8 combines with J gene TRBJ2-7, with a weak D call TRBD1 (6 bases). There are 15 residues in the CDR3. Germline V lookup: CDR1 SGHVS, CDR2 FQNEAQ. The ends were cut back, 5 bases at V and 3 bases at J, with 17 bases in the middle. In DNA form, the CDR3 reads TGTGCCAGCAGCCGGGTCGAGGGGGACCGCTACGAGCAGTACTTC. Protein product: CASSRVEGDRYEQYF.

This clone came up a few times. The chain uses TRBV6-6 and TRBJ1-2, with D possibly being TRBD1 (6 bases). Germline V gene sequence: CDR1 MNHNY, CDR2 SVGAGI (reference sequence). The V gene lost 5 bases and the J gene lost 8 bases, with 12 bases spanning the gap. The CDR3 extends over 12 amino acids. The CDR3 sequence: CASSPQGSGYTF. In DNA, the CDR3 is TGTGCCAGCAGTCCCCAGGGGAGCGGCTACACCTTC.

This chain uses TRBV7-6 with TRBJ2-2, with 7 bases aligning to TRBD2. V was clipped by 8 bases and J by 2 bases; unmatched bases: 5. The CDR3 is 14 amino acids. Germline loops: CDR1 SGHVS, CDR2 FNYEAQ. The DNA of the CDR3 is TGTGCCAGCCCTGGGGGGGGAAACACCGGGGAGCTGTTTTTT. Translating gives CASPGGGNTGELFF.

Note on this clone: Additional DNA sequences in this sample encode the identical CDR3. The rearrangement links TRBV2 to TRBJ2-2, with D hard to call. Germline V gene sequence: CDR1 SNHLY, CDR2 FYNNEI. V was clipped by 4 bases and J by 6 bases, with 6 bases between them. This CDR3 comprises 12 residues. CDR3 bases: TGTGCCAGCAGTGTCCGGGCCGGGGAGCTGTTTTTT. Amino acid sequence: CASSVRAGELFF.

In this sample, this clone is large. The chain joins TRBV7-9 to TRBJ1-1, with D possibly being TRBD1 (6 bases). The CDR3 loop spans 12 amino acids. Germline lookup yields CDR1 SEHNR and CDR2 FQNEAQ (reference sequence). V lost 5 bases and J 10 bases, leaving 14 bases between the germline ends. The CDR3 nucleotides read TGTGCCAGCAGCCAATTACAGGGTACAGCTTTCTTT. Translated, it gives CASSQLQGTAFF.

This sequence joins TRBV23-1 and TRBJ1-4, with D tentatively TRBD1 (5 bases). TRBV23-1 is placed among ORFs of uncertain function. Trimming stripped 6 bases from V and 0 bases from J, with 8 bases between. This CDR3 contains 14 residues. This CDR3 reads CASSTGATNEKLFF. The CDR3 region has the DNA TGCGCCAGCAGCACAGGTGCAACTAATGAAAAACTGTTTTTT.

V and J are TRBV5-4 and TRBJ1-1, with 8 positions matching TRBD1. Germline CDR1 and CDR2: SGHNT and YYREEE (reference sequence). The J segment lost 4 bases and the V segment lost 4 bases, leaving 9 bases of the junction unmatched. There are 15 residues in the CDR3. CDR3 DNA: TGTGCCAGCAGCCCAAAACAGGGGGGGTTCACTGAAGCTTTCTTT. It encodes CASSPKQGGFTEAFF.